Below, 17 T cell receptor beta chains from the same sample are listed, as sequenced in a study of T-cell reconstitution after alpha-beta-depleted transplantation in children. The TCRbeta library incorporated unique molecular identifiers. MiXCR was run by TCRdb on the PCR reads, yielding one entry per CDR3 protein. The sample shows about 240,000 distinct CDR3 sequences, roughly 23% of them seen only once. The source material was PBMCs, sampled before TCRalphabeta/CD19-depleted stem cell transplant. Receptors originate from a girl aged 2-15 years with Fanconi anemia, due to receive a stem cell transplant.

This clonotype occurred once. The genes are TRBV20-1 and TRBJ1-5; tentatively, D is TRBD1 (6 bases). The CDR3 extends over 13 amino acids. Germline lookup yields CDR1 DFQATT and CDR2 SNEGSKA (reference sequence). Between the trimmed V and J ends, which lost 3 bases and 4 bases, there was a span of 10 bases. The CDR3 coding sequence is TGCAGTGCTAGCCAGGGGCAGAATCAGCCCCAGCATTTT. It is translated as CSASQGQNQPQHF.

This clonotype has only a few counts. The chain combines TRBV7-9 with TRBJ2-5; D is unresolved. The CDR3 is made up of 14 amino acids. From germline, CDR1 is SEHNR and CDR2 FQNEAQ (reference sequence). Trimming pared 5 bases from V and 7 bases from J, leaving 17 bases between. The CDR3 sequence is CASSPARESRTQYF. The CDR3, as DNA: TGTGCCAGCAGCCCGGCGCGAGAGTCACGGACCCAGTACTTC. The full variable domain, in which reference TRBV7-9 and TRBJ2-5 provide the parts outside the CDR3, is DTGVSQNPRHKITKRGQNVTFRCDPISEHNRLYWYRQTLGQGPEFLTYFQNEAQLEKSRLLSDRFSAERPKGSFSTLEIQRTEQGDSAMYLCASSPARESRTQYFGPGTRLLVL.

The rearrangement uses TRBV12-3 or TRBV12-4 and TRBJ2-3; D not resolved. Trimming took 2 bases from V and 5 from J, leaving 5 bases between them. The CDR3 is 12 amino acids. CDR3 bases: TGTGCCAGCAGTTTAAGCCGAGATACGCAGTATTTT. Its protein is CASSLSRDTQYF.

V gene TRBV7-3 combines with J gene TRBJ2-1; TRBD1 matches at 7 bases. Germline values: CDR1 SGHTA, CDR2 FQGTGA. This CDR3 is 13 amino acids long. V was pared by 5 bases and J by 5 bases, with 3 bases of the junction left unmatched. The CDR3 region has the DNA TGTGCCAGCAGCGCCGACAGGGACAATGAGCAGTTCTTC. This gives the protein CASSADRDNEQFF.

In this sample, this clonotype turned up many times. This chain connects TRBV20-1 to TRBJ2-3, with D possibly matching TRBD2 (6 bases). The length of the CDR3 is 10 residues. Per the germline V gene, CDR1 is DFQATT and CDR2 is SNEGSKA (reference sequence). CDR3 DNA sequence: TGCGGACCGGGGGAGGATACGCAGTATTTT. This encodes CGPGEDTQYF.

The V call is TRBV29-1, the J call TRBJ2-7; 14 bases agree with TRBD2. The germline CDR1 and CDR2 sequences are SQVTM and ANQGSEA. The CDR3 has 20 residues. Trimming cost V 0 bases and J 3 bases; bases outside gene matches: 16. The CDR3 DNA follows: TGCAGCGTTGAAGATCCGGGACTAGCGGGAGAGGGGAAAACGTTCTACGAGCAGTACTTC. It is translated as CSVEDPGLAGEGKTFYEQYF.

This clonotype was seen at least ten times. CDR3 DNA sequence: TGCGCCAGCAGCTCCCGGACAGGAACAGATACGCAGTATTTT. As protein: CASSSRTGTDTQYF. This chain uses TRBV5-1 with TRBJ2-3, with 7 bases fitting TRBD1. CDR1 and CDR2 (germline): SGHRS, YFSETQ. The CDR3 is 14 amino acids. After removal of 3 bases from V and 3 bases from J, the junction contained 4 bases not matched to a gene.

This clonotype was counted ten times or more. The gene calls are TRBV6-5 and TRBJ1-1, with D hard to call. The ends were cut back, 2 bases at V and 3 bases at J, with 13 bases in the middle. CDR3 length equals 15 residues. Germline V lookup: CDR1 MNHEY, CDR2 SVGAGI. DNA for the CDR3: TGTGCCAGCAGTTACGCGACGCCGAGGGACACTGAAGCTTTCTTT. Amino acids: CASSYATPRDTEAFF.

The chain carries TRBV29-1 and TRBJ2-2; 9 bases are shared with TRBD1. The CDR3 runs to 14 residues. The germline V gene encodes CDR1 SQVTM and CDR2 ANQGSEA. With 8 bases clipped from V and 0 bases from J, the junction kept 4 bases outside the gene matches. The CDR3 sequence: CSTGQGPNTGELFF. The DNA of the CDR3 is TGCAGCACGGGACAGGGTCCGAACACCGGGGAGCTGTTTTTT.

This clonotype appeared a few times. This chain uses TRBV20-1 with TRBJ2-1; D perhaps matches TRBD2 (5 bases). The germline V gene has CDR1 DFQATT and CDR2 SNEGSKA (reference sequence). Trimming took 0 bases from V and 0 from J, leaving 15 bases between them. The CDR3 sequence is 17 residues long. The CDR3 spells CSARDPDGMSSYNEQFF. Written as DNA, the CDR3 is TGCAGTGCTAGAGATCCGGACGGGATGAGCTCCTACAATGAGCAGTTCTTC.

This clonotype occurred a few times. The chain employs TRBV7-9 and TRBJ2-1; 9 nucleotides agree with TRBD1. Germline V gene lookup returns CDR1 SEHNR and CDR2 FQNEAQ (reference sequence). The CDR3 covers 17 residues. J lost 4 bases, V lost 2 bases, and 9 bases had no gene match. CDR3 protein: CASSLKGGTGTYNEQFF. CDR3 coding DNA: TGTGCCAGCAGCTTAAAGGGCGGGACAGGGACATACAATGAGCAGTTCTTC.

This clonotype has only a few counts. The rearrangement uses TRBV12-3 or TRBV12-4 and TRBJ1-2, with a tentative D call TRBD1 (6 bases). Trimming took 6 bases from V and 4 from J, leaving 9 bases between them. This CDR3 spans 12 amino acids. The CDR3 region is CASRRTAYGYTF. The CDR3 bases are TGTGCCAGCAGAAGGACAGCCTATGGCTACACCTTC.

In its sample, this clonotype was seen many times. The gene calls are TRBV29-1 and TRBJ2-1; D gene ambiguous. The CDR3 loop spans 13 amino acids. Trimming removed 6 bases from V and 2 bases from J, with 11 bases in between. CDR1 is SQVTM and CDR2 is ANQGSEA in the germline V gene. CDR3 amino acids: CSVAGSAYNEQFF. The CDR3 DNA sequence: TGCAGCGTGGCCGGGTCAGCCTACAATGAGCAGTTCTTC.

The V and J genes are TRBV29-1 and TRBJ2-3; D not certain. V lost 5 bases and J 2 bases, leaving 8 bases between the germline ends. The CDR3 extends over 12 amino acids. CDR1 and CDR2 from the germline V gene are SQVTM and ANQGSEA. CDR3 protein: CSVFGVTDTQYF. The CDR3 DNA reads TGCAGCGTTTTTGGGGTCACAGATACGCAGTATTTT.

The chain links TRBV29-1 to TRBJ1-2; maybe TRBD1 (5 bases). This CDR3 comprises 14 residues. Germline V lookup: CDR1 SQVTM, CDR2 ANQGSEA. V lost 3 bases to trimming and J lost 4 bases, with 15 bases between them. CDR3 region: CSVDTDSSFYGYTF. Written as DNA, the CDR3 is TGCAGCGTTGACACTGACAGTTCCTTCTATGGCTACACCTTC. The entire variable domain, with the rest obtained from reference TRBV29-1 and TRBJ1-2, is as follows: SAVISQKPSRDICQRGTSLTIQCQVDSQVTMMFWYRQQPGQSLTLIATANQGSEATYESGFVIDKFPISRPNLTFSTLTVSNMSPEDSSIYLCSVDTDSSFYGYTFGSGTRLTVV.

The rearrangement links TRBV25-1 to TRBJ2-6, with D tentatively TRBD1 or TRBD2 (5 bases each). The CDR3 runs to 16 residues. Germline CDR1 and CDR2: MGHDK and SYGVNS. V lost 6 bases and J 2 bases, leaving 14 bases between the germline ends. The chain's CDR3 is CASSTRAGTGANVLTF. DNA of the CDR3: TGTGCCAGCAGCACTAGGGCAGGGACTGGGGCCAACGTCCTGACTTTC.

This chain joins TRBV24-1 and TRBJ2-5, with D possibly being TRBD1 or TRBD2 (5 bases each). This CDR3 region has 19 residues. Germline V gene data show CDR1 as KGHDR and CDR2 as SFDVKD. The V end was cut by 5 bases, the J end by 5 bases, with 29 bases between. The CDR3 DNA follows: TGTGCCACCAGTGCCCGGAGAGGGTTCAGCGGACCAGAGGGGGAGACCCAGTACTTC. Translation gives CATSARRGFSGPEGETQYF.